This TCR beta chain was identified during a study of blood T cells in healthy people across ages. Germline V lookup: CDR1 MNHEY, CDR2 SVGAGI. The CDR3 extends over 15 amino acids. V was clipped by 0 bases and J by 5 bases, with 13 bases between them. A word on this clonotype: Its matching antigen is unknown.

Notes on the study in general: The study lacked donor CMV status, which possibly confounded expanded clonotype changes.

The second PCR ran 7 to 11 cycles with a sample-barcoded 5' primer and J-beta primers. TCRdb analysed the 5' RACE reads with MiXCR anew, one entry per CDR3 protein. Of 600,000 to 850,000 distinct CDR3 sequences in the sample, about 42% are singletons; the top ten hold 20% to 25%. The genes are TRBV6-5 and TRBJ1-2; D is possibly TRBD1 (5 bases). The receptor was derived from a woman aged 60-75 years in good health. Material: blood. CDR3 amino acids: CASSYSRGSGYGYTF. CDR3 nucleotide sequence: TGTGCCAGCAGTTACTCTCGGGGGTCCGGGTATGGCTACACCTTC.